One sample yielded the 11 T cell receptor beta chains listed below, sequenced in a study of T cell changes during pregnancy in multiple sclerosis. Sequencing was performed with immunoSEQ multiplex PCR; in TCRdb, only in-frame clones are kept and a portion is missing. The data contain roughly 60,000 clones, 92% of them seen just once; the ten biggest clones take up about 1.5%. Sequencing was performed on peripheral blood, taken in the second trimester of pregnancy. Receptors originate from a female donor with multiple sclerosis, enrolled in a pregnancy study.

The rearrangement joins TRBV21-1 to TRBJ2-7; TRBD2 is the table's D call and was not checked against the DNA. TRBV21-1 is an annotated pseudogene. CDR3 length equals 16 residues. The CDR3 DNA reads TGTGCCAGCAGCAAAAGCGGCCCGACTAGATCGGGGGAGCAGTACTTC. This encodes CASSKSGPTRSGEQYF.

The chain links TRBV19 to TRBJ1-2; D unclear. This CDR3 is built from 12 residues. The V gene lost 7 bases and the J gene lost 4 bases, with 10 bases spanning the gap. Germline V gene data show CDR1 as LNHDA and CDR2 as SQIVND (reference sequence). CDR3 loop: CASKEVRYGYTF. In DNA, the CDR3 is TGTGCCAGTAAGGAGGTTCGCTATGGCTACACCTTC.

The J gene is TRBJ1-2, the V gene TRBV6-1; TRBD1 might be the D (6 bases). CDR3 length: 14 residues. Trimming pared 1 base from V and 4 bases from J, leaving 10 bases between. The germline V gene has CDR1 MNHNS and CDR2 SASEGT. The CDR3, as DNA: TGTGCCAGCAGTGAAGGACAGGCTCTCTATGGCTACACCTTC. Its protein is CASSEGQALYGYTF.

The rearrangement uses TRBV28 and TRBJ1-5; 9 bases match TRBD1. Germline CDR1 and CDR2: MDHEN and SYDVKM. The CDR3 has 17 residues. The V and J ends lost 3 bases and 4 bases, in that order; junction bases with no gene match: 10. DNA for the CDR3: TGTGCCAGCAGTTTCCCCGGGGACAGGGTCGAAAATCAGCCCCAGCATTTT. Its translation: CASSFPGDRVENQPQHF.

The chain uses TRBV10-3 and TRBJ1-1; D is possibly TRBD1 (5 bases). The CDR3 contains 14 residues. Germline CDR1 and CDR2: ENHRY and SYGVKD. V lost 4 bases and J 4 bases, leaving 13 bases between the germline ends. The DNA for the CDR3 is TGTGCCATCAGTGCCCCTTCAGGGCCCACTGAAGCTTTCTTT. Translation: CAISAPSGPTEAFF.

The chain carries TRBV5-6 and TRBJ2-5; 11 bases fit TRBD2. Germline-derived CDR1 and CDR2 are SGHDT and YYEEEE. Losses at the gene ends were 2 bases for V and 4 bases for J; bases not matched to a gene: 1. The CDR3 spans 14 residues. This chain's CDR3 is CASSFGTSGETQYF. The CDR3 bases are TGTGCCAGCAGCTTCGGGACTAGCGGAGAGACCCAGTACTTC.

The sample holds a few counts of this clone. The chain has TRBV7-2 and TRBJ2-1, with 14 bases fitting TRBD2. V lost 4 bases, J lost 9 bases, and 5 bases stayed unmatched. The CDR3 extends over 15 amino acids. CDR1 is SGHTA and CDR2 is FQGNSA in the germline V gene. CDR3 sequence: CASSSGTSGRSEQFF. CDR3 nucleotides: TGTGCCAGCAGCTCGGGGACTAGCGGGAGATCTGAGCAGTTCTTC.

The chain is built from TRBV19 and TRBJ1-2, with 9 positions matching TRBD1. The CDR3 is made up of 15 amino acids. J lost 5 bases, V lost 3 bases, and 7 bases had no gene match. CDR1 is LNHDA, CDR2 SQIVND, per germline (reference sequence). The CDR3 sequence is CASSILTDRGYGYTF. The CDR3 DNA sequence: TGTGCCAGTAGTATCCTAACCGACAGGGGGTATGGCTACACCTTC.

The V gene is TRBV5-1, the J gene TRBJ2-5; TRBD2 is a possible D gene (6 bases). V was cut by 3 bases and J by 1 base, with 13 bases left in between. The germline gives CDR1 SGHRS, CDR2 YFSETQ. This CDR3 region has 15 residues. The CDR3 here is CASSWGRLFQETQYF. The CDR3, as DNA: TGCGCCAGCAGCTGGGGGAGGCTATTCCAAGAGACCCAGTACTTC.

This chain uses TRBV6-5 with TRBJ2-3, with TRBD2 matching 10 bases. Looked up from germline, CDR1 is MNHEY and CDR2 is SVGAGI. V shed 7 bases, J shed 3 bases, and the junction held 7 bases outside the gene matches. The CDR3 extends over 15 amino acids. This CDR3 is CASTLAGGQTDTQYF. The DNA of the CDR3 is TGTGCCAGCACCTTAGCGGGAGGTCAGACAGATACGCAGTATTTT.

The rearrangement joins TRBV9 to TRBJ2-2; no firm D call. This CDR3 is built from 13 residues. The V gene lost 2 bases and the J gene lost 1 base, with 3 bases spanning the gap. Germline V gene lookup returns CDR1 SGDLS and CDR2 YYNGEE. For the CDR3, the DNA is TGTGCCAGCAGCGTTATGAACACCGGGGAGCTGTTTTTT. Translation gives CASSVMNTGELFF.